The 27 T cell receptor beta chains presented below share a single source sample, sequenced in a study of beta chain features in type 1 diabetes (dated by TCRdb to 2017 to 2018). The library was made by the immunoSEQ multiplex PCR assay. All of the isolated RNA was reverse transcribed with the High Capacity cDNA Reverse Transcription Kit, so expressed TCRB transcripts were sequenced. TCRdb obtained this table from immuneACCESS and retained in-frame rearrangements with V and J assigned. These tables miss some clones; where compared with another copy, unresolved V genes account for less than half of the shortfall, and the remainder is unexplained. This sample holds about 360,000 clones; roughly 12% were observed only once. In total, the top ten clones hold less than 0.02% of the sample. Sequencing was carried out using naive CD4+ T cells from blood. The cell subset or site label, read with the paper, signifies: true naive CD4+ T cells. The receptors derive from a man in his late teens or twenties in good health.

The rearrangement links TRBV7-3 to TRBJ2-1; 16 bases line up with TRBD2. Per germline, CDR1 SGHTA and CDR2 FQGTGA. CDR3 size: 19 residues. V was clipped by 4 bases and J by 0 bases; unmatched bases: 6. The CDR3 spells CASSWGLAGGKSSYNEQFF. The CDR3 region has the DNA TGTGCCAGCAGCTGGGGACTAGCGGGAGGGAAGAGCTCCTACAATGAGCAGTTCTTC.

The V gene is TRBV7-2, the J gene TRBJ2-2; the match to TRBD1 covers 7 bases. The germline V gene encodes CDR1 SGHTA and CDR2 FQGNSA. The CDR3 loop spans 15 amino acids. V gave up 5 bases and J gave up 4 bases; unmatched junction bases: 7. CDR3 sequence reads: CASSQATGFTGELFF. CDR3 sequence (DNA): TGTGCCAGCAGCCAGGCGACAGGGTTCACCGGGGAGCTGTTTTTT.

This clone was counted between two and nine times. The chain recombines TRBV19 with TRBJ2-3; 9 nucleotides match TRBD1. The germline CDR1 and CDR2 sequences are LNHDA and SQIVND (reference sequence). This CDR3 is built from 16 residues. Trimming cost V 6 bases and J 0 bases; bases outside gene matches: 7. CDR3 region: CASSSSGTGSTDTQYF. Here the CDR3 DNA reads TGTGCCAGTAGCTCCTCCGGGACAGGGAGCACAGATACGCAGTATTTT. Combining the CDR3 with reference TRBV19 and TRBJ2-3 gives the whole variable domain DGGITQSPKYLFRKEGQNVTLSCEQNLNHDAMYWYRQDPGQGLRLIYYSQIVNDFQKGDIAEGYSVSREKKESFPLTVTSAQKNPTAFYLCASSSSGTGSTDTQYFGPGTRLTVL.

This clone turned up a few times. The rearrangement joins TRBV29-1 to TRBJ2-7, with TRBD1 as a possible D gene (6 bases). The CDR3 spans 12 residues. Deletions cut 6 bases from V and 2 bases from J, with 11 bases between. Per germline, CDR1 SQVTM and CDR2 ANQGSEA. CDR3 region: CSVTDSPYEQYF. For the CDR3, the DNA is TGCAGCGTGACGGACAGTCCCTACGAGCAGTACTTC.

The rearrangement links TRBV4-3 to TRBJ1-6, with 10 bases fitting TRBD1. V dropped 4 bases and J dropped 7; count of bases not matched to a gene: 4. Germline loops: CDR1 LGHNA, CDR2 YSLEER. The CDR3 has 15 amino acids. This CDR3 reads CASSPRTGGNSPLHF. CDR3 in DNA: TGCGCCAGCAGCCCGAGGACAGGGGGGAATTCACCCCTCCACTTT.

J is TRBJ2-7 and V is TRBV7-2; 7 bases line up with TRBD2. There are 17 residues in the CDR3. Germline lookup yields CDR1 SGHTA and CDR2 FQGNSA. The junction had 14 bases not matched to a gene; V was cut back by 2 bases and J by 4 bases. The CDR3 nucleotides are TGTGCCAGCAGCTTAAGGTCCGGGCGGGGGATAGATTACGAGCAGTACTTC. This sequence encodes CASSLRSGRGIDYEQYF.

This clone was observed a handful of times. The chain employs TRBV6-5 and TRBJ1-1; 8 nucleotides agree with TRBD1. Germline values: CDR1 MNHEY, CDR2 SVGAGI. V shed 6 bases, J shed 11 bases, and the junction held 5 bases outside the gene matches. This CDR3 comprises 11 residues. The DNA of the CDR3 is TGTGCCAGCAGGGACAGGGCACAGGCTTTCTTT. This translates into CASRDRAQAFF.

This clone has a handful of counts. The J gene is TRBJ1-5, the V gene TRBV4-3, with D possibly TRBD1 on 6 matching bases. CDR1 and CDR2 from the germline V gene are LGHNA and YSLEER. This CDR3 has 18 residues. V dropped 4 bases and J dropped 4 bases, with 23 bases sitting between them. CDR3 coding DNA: TGCGCCAGCAGCCTCCACTTCAGGGGACGGGAAACTAATCAGCCCCAGCATTTT. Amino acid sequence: CASSLHFRGRETNQPQHF.

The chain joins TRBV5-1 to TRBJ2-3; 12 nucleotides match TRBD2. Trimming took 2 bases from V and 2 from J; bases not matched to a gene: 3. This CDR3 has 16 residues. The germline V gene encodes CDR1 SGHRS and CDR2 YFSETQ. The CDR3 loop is CASSFGTSGFTDTQYF. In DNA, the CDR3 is TGCGCCAGCAGCTTCGGGACTAGCGGGTTCACAGATACGCAGTATTTT.

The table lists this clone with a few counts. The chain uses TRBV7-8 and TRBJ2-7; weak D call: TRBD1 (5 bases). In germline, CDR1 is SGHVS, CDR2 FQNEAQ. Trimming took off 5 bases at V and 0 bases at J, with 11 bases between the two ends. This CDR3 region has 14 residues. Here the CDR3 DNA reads TGTGCCAGCAGCCTCTACAGGAGCTCCTACGAGCAGTACTTC. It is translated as CASSLYRSSYEQYF.

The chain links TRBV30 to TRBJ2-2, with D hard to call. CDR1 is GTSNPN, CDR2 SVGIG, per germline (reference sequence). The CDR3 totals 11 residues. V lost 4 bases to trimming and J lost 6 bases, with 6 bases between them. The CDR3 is CAWKEAGELFF. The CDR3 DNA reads TGTGCCTGGAAAGAGGCCGGGGAGCTGTTTTTT.

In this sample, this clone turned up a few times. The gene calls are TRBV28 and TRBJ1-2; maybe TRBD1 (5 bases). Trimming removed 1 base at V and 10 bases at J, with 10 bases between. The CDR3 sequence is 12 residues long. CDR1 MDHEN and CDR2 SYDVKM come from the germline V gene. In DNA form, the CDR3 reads TGTGCCAGCAGTTTATTGCAGGACATCTACACCTTC. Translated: CASSLLQDIYTF.

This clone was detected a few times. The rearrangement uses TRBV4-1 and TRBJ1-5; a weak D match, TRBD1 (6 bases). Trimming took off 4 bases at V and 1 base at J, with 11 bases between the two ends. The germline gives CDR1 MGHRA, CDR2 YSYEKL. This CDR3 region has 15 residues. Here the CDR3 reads CASSPRGGSNQPQHF. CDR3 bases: TGCGCCAGCAGCCCCAGGGGTGGGAGCAATCAGCCCCAGCATTTT.

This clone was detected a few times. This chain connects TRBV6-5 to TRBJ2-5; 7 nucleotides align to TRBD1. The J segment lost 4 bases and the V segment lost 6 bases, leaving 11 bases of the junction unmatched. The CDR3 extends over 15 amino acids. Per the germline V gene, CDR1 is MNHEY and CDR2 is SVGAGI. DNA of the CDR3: TGTGCCAGCAGCACTAAACAGGGGTTTCGAGAGACCCAGTACTTC. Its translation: CASSTKQGFRETQYF.

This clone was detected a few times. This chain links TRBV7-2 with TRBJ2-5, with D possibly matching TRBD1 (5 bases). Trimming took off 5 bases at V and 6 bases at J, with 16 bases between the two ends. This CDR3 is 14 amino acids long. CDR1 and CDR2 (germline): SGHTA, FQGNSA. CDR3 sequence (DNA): TGTGCCAGCAGCCTGTCTTCCACAGGCCAGACCCAGTACTTC. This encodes CASSLSSTGQTQYF.

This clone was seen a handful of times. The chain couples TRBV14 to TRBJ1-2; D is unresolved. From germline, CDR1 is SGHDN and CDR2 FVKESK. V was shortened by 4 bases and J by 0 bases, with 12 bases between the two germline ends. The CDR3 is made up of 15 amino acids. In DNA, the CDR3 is TGTGCCAGCAGCCGAATCGGGATAGCTAACTATGGCTACACCTTC. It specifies CASSRIGIANYGYTF.

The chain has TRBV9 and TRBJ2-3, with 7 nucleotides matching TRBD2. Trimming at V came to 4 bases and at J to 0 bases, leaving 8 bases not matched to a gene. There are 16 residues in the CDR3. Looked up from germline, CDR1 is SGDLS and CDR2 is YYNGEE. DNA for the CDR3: TGTGCCAGCAGCCTCTTGCTAGCGGCTAGCACAGATACGCAGTATTTT. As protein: CASSLLLAASTDTQYF.

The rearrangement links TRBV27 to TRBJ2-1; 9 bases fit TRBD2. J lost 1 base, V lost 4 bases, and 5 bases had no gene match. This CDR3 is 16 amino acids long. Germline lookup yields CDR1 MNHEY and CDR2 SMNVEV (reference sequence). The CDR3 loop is CASSWASGVSYNEQFF. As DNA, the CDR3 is TGTGCCAGCAGTTGGGCTAGCGGGGTTTCCTACAATGAGCAGTTCTTC.

The CDR3 protein is CASSPEGSGANVLTF. DNA of the CDR3: TGTGCCAGCTCACCAGAGGGATCTGGGGCCAACGTCCTGACTTTC. This chain joins TRBV18 and TRBJ2-6; weak D call: TRBD2 (5 bases). Deletions cut 2 bases from V and 1 base from J, with 6 bases between. Germline V gene data show CDR1 as KGHSH and CDR2 as LQKENI. The CDR3 consists of 15 residues.

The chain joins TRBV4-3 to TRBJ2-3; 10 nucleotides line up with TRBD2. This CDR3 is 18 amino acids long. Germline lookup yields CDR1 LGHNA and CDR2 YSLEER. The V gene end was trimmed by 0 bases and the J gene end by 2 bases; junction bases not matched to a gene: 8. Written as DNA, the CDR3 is TGCGCCAGCAGCCAAGAGTTCGGTAGCGGGGGGATCACAGATACGCAGTATTTT. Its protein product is CASSQEFGSGGITDTQYF.

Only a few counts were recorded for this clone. The CDR3 sequence: CASSNPEISYNEQFF. The DNA for the CDR3 is TGTGCCAGTAGTAACCCCGAGATCTCCTACAATGAGCAGTTCTTC. The rearrangement links TRBV19 to TRBJ2-1; no firm D call. This CDR3 comprises 15 residues. The germline gives CDR1 LNHDA, CDR2 SQIVND (reference sequence). Trimming pared 4 bases from V and 0 bases from J, leaving 10 bases between.

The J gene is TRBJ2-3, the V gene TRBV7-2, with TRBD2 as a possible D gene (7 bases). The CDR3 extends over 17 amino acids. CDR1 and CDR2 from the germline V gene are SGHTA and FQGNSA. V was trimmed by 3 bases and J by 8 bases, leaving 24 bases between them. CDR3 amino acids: CASSLGMGGPREGTQYF. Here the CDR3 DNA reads TGTGCCAGCAGCTTGGGAATGGGGGGGCCCAGGGAGGGTACGCAGTATTTT.

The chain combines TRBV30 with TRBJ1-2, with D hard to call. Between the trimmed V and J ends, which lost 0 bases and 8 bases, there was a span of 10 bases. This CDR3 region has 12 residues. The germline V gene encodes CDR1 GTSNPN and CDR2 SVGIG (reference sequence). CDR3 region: CAWSVQFVGYTF. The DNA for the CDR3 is TGTGCCTGGAGTGTACAATTTGTAGGCTACACCTTC.

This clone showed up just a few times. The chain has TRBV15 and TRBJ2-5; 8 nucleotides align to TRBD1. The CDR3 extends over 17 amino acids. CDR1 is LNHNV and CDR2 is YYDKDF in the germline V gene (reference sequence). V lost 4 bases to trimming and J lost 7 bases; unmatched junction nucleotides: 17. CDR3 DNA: TGTGCCACCAGCACCTCCTCGGGACAGGAGATTTGGGGGACCCAGTACTTC. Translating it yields CATSTSSGQEIWGTQYF.

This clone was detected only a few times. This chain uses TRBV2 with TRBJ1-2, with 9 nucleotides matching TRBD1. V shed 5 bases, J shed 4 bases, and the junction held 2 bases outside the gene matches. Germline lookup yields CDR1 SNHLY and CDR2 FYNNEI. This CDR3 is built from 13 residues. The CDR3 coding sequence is TGTGCCAGCAGTAGACAGGGGGGCTATGGCTACACCTTC. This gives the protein CASSRQGGYGYTF.

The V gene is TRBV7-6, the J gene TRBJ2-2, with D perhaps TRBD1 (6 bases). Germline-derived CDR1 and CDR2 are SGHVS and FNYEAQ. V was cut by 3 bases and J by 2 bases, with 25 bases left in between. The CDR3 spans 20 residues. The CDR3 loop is CASSFLAAPLGGRNTGELFF. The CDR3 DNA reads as TGTGCCAGCAGCTTCCTCGCCGCCCCACTTGGGGGCCGAAACACCGGGGAGCTGTTTTTT.

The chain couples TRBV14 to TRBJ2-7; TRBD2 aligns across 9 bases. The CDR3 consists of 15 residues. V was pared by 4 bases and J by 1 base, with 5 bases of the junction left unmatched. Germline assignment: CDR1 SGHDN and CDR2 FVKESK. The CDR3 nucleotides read TGTGCCAGCAGCCCCATTCTAGCGGGGTCCTACGAGCAGTACTTC. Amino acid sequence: CASSPILAGSYEQYF.